One and the same sample provided the 13 T cell receptor beta chains below, sequenced in a study of T cell responses to AZD1222 COVID-19 vaccine. Assay: immunoSEQ multiplex PCR; the TCRdb copy retains only in-frame clones and omits some. The table has under 150,000 clones, 80% to 90% seen once. The source material was peripheral blood, sampled on day 0 of AZD1222 vaccination. The receptors here all came from an adult in good health.

This clone has only one observation. The gene calls are TRBV25-1 and TRBJ1-3; D unresolved. Germline V gene lookup returns CDR1 MGHDK and CDR2 SYGVNS. V was cut by 2 bases and J by 0 bases, with 5 bases left in between. The CDR3 sequence is 14 residues long. This CDR3 reads CASSELSSGNTIYF. CDR3 coding DNA: TGTGCCAGCAGTGAACTAAGCTCTGGAAACACCATATATTTT.

This sequence joins TRBV5-1 and TRBJ2-7, with D uncertain. CDR3 length: 12 amino acids. V lost 1 base and J lost 3, with 5 bases in between. Germline V CDR1 and CDR2: SGHRS, YFSETQ. DNA of the CDR3: TGCGCCAGCAGCTTGAATGGCTACGAGCAGTACTTC. This translates into CASSLNGYEQYF.

The chain uses TRBV5-1 and TRBJ2-5, with D uncertain. Germline V gene data show CDR1 as SGHRS and CDR2 as YFSETQ. The CDR3 consists of 14 residues. Trimming took 0 bases from V and 1 from J, leaving 7 bases between them. The CDR3 region is CASSLGPTQETQYF. The CDR3 region has the DNA TGCGCCAGCAGCTTGGGACCGACCCAAGAGACCCAGTACTTC.

The V and J genes are TRBV18 and TRBJ2-5, with TRBD1 as a possible D gene (5 bases). With 0 bases removed from V and 7 bases from J, the gap between germline ends came to 12 bases. The length of the CDR3 is 14 residues. Per germline, CDR1 KGHSH and CDR2 LQKENI. This CDR3 is CASSPPDTSRTQYF. The CDR3 DNA reads as TGTGCCAGCTCACCACCGGACACATCGCGGACCCAGTACTTC.

The rearrangement links TRBV9 to TRBJ2-7; D tentatively reads TRBD1 or TRBD2 (5 bases each). Germline V gene sequence: CDR1 SGDLS, CDR2 YYNGEE. This CDR3 region has 15 residues. Trimming pared 3 bases from V and 3 bases from J, leaving 16 bases between. In nucleotides, the CDR3 is TGTGCCAGCAGCGCCTCCGGGACGGCCATCTACGAGCAGTACTTC. Residues: CASSASGTAIYEQYF.

The V call is TRBV9, the J call TRBJ2-7; D tentatively reads TRBD1 or TRBD2 (5 bases each). The CDR3 totals 15 residues. CDR1 and CDR2 (germline): SGDLS, YYNGEE. V lost 3 bases and J 2 bases, leaving 15 bases between the germline ends. The CDR3 DNA sequence: TGTGCCAGCAGCGCTTCCCCGGGGACCCCCTACGAGCAGTACTTC. This codes for CASSASPGTPYEQYF.

The V gene is TRBV12-3 or TRBV12-4, the J gene TRBJ1-4; perhaps TRBD1 as D (6 bases). CDR3 length equals 13 residues. Trimming removed 6 bases from V and 8 bases from J, with 13 bases in between. The CDR3: CASSGQTGEKLFF. The CDR3 nucleotides are TGTGCCAGCAGCGGACAGACGGGGGAAAAACTGTTTTTT.

This chain joins TRBV6-5 and TRBJ2-3; D is uncertain. CDR1 and CDR2 from the germline V gene are MNHEY and SVGAGI. V dropped 7 bases and J dropped 2 bases, with 10 bases sitting between them. The CDR3 has 13 residues. The CDR3 sequence: CASTRYYTDTQYF. CDR3 in DNA: TGTGCCAGCACGCGGTACTACACAGATACGCAGTATTTT.

V usage is TRBV7-2 and J usage is TRBJ2-1; TRBD2 matches at 8 bases. With 2 bases clipped from V and 5 bases from J, the junction kept 11 bases outside the gene matches. The CDR3 has 17 residues. Germline CDR1 reads SGHTA; CDR2 reads FQGNSA. The CDR3 spells CASSLIVGGALHNEQFF. The CDR3 nucleotides read TGTGCCAGCAGCTTAATCGTCGGGGGGGCCCTCCACAATGAGCAGTTCTTC.

The rearrangement uses TRBV4-1 and TRBJ2-1; D gene uncertain. Germline CDR1 and CDR2: MGHRA and YSYEKL. The CDR3 has 14 residues. Trimming took 3 bases from V and 0 from J, leaving 6 bases between them. The CDR3 coding sequence is TGCGCCAGCAGCCACCCGAGCTCCTACAATGAGCAGTTCTTC. Its translation is CASSHPSSYNEQFF.

V is TRBV18 and J is TRBJ2-1, with 9 bases matching TRBD2. The germline V gene has CDR1 KGHSH and CDR2 LQKENI. The CDR3 length is 15 residues. J lost 8 bases, V lost 1 base, and 6 bases had no gene match. CDR3 loop: CASSPQSSGNDEQFF. The CDR3 bases are TGTGCCAGCTCACCACAGTCTAGCGGGAATGATGAGCAGTTCTTC. Full variable domain (outside the CDR3, taken from reference TRBV18 and TRBJ2-1): NAGVMQNPRHLVRRRGQEARLRCSPMKGHSHVYWYRQLPEEGLKFMVYLQKENIIDESGMPKERFSAEFPKEGPSILRIQQVVRGDSAAYFCASSPQSSGNDEQFFGPGTRLTVL.

The chain carries TRBV6-5 and TRBJ1-6; 8 bases are a match to TRBD1. The CDR3 length is 15 residues. Germline CDR1 and CDR2: MNHEY and SVGAGI. J lost 7 bases, V lost 6 bases, and 8 bases had no gene match. Written as DNA, the CDR3 is TGTGCCAGCAGCGCCTCGAGACAGGGGAATTCACCCCTCCACTTT. Amino acid sequence: CASSASRQGNSPLHF.

CDR3 loop: CASSLVGWGISGNTIYF. CDR3 bases: TGTGCCAGCAGCTTAGTAGGGTGGGGGATCTCTGGAAACACCATATATTTT. V and J are TRBV11-2 and TRBJ1-3; possibly TRBD1 for D (5 bases). Germline V CDR1 and CDR2: SGHAT, FQNNGV. This CDR3 has 17 amino acids. V was clipped by 1 base and J by 0 bases, with 13 bases between them.